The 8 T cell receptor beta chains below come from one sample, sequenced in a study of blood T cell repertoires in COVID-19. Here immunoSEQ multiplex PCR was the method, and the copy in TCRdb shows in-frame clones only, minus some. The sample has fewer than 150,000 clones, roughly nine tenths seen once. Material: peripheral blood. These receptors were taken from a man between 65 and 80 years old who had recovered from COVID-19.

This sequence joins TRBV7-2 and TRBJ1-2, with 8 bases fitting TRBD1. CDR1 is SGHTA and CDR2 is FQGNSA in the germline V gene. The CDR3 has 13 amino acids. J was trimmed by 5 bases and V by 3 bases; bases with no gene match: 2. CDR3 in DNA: TGTGCCAGCAGCTTGGGGACAGGTTATGGCTACACCTTC. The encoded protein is CASSLGTGYGYTF. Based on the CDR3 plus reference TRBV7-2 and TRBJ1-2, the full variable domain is GAGVSQSPSNKVTEKGKDVELRCDPISGHTALYWYRQSLGQGLEFLIYFQGNSAPDKSGLPSDRFSAERTGGSVSTLTIQRTQQEDSAVYLCASSLGTGYGYTFGSGTRLTVV.

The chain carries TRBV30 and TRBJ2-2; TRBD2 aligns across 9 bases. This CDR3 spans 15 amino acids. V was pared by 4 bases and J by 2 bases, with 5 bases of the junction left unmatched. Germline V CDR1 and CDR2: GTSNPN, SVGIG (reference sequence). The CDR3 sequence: CAWMAGGHNTGELFF. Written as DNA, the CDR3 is TGTGCCTGGATGGCGGGGGGGCATAACACCGGGGAGCTGTTTTTT.

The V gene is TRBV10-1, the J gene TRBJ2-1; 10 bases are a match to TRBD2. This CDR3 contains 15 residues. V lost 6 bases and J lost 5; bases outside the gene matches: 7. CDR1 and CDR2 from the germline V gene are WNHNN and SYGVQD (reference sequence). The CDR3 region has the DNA TGCGCCAGCAGCGTAGCGGGGGGATTAAACAATGAGCAGTTCTTC. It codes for CASSVAGGLNNEQFF.

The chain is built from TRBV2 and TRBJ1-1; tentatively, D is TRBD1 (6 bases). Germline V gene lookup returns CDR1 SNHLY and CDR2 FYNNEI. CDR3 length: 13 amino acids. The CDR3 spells CAAGAGLGTEAFF. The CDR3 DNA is TGTGCTGCGGGGGCAGGGTTAGGCACTGAAGCTTTCTTT.

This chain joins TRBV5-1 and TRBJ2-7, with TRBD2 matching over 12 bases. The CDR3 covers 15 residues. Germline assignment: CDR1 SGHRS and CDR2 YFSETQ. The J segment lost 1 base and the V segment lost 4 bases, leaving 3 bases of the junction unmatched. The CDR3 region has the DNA TGCGCCAGCAGCCCCGGACTAGCGGGGTCCTACGAGCAGTACTTC. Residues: CASSPGLAGSYEQYF.

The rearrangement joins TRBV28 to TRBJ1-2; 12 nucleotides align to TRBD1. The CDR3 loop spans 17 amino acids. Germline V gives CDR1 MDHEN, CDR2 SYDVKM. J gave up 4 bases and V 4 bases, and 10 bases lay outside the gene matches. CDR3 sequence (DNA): TGTGCCAGCAGTTCACCGGGACAGGGGGCGAGAGGCTATGGCTACACCTTC. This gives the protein CASSSPGQGARGYGYTF.

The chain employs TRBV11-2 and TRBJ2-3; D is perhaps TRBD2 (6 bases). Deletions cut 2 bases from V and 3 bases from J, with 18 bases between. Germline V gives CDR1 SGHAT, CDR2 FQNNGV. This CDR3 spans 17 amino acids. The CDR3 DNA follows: TGTGCCAGCAGCTTAATGCGGGAACGAAGGGGTACAGATACGCAGTATTTT. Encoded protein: CASSLMRERRGTDTQYF.

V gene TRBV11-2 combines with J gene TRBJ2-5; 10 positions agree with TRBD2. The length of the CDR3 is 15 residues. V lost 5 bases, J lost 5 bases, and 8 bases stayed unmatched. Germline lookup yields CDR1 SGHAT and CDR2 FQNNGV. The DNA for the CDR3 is TGTGCCAGCAGCGCCTCCCCAGCGGGGGGGGAGACCCAGTACTTC. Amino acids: CASSASPAGGETQYF. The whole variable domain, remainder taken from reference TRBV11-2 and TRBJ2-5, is EAGVAQSPRYKIIEKRQSVAFWCNPISGHATLYWYQQILGQGPKLLIQFQNNGVVDDSQLPKDRFSAERLKGVDSTLKIQPAKLEDSAVYLCASSASPAGGETQYFGPGTRLLVL.